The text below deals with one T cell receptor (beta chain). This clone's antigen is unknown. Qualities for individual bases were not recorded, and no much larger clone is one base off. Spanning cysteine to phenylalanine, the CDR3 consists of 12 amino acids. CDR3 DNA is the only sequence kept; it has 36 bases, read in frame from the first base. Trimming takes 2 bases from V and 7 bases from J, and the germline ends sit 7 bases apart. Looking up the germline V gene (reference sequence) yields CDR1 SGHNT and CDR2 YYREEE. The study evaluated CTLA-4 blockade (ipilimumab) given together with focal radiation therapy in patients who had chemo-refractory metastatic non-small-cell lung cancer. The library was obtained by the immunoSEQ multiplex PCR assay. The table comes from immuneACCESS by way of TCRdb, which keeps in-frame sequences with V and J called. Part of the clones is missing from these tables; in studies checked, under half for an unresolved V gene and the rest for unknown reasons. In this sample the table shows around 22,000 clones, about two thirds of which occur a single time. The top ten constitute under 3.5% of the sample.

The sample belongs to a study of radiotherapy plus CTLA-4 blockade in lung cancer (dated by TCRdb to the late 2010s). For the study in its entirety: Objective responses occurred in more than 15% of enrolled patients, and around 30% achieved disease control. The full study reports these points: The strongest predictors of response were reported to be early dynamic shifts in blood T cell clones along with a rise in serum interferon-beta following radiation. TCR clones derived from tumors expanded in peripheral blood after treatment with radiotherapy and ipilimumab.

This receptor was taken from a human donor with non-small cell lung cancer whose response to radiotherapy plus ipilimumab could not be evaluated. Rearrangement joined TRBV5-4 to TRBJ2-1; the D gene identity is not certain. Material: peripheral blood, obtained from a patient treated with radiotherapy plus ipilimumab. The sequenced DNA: TGTGCCAGCAGCTTTGGAGATAATGAGCAGTTCTTC. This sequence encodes CASSFGDNEQFF.